This entry lists 5 T cell receptor beta chains sequenced from one sample in a study of beta chain features in type 1 diabetes. Study-level findings and limits: A moderate, significant TCRB CDR3 shortening appeared in type 1 diabetes across four CD4+ subsets.

What was sequenced were expressed TCRB transcripts, since all of the isolated RNA had been reverse transcribed. Clones were sequenced by immunoSEQ multiplex PCR, and TCRdb holds only the in-frame ones, with some missing. Found here are a few hundred thousand clones, 8.5% to 10% of them singletons; the top ten hold about 0.6%. These TCRs' antigens remain unknown. Sequenced input: central memory CD4+ T cells from blood. These TCRs come from a man aged 30 to 45 with type 1 diabetes.

The V gene is TRBV11-3, the J gene TRBJ2-2, with D perhaps TRBD2 (6 bases). The CDR3 loop spans 15 amino acids. V was pared by 5 bases and J by 4 bases, with 14 bases between. The germline V gene has CDR1 SGHNT and CDR2 YENEEA. CDR3 DNA sequence: TGTGCCAGCAGCAGGGACTCCCCCAGCACCGGGGAGCTGTTTTTT. Its protein product is CASSRDSPSTGELFF.

The chain has TRBV6-5 and TRBJ2-3; D remains ambiguous. The V gene lost 5 bases and the J gene lost 0 bases, with 12 bases spanning the gap. Germline V gene lookup returns CDR1 MNHEY and CDR2 SVGAGI. The CDR3 length is 15 residues. Written as DNA, the CDR3 is TGTGCCAGCAGTCCGACTGATGCTAGCACAGATACGCAGTATTTT. Residues: CASSPTDASTDTQYF.

Here the CDR3 DNA reads TGCGCCAGCAGCTTGGTTAGCGGGAGTTGGTACAATGAGCAGTTCTTC. It translates to CASSLVSGSWYNEQFF. The chain is built from TRBV5-1 and TRBJ2-1; the match to TRBD2 covers 9 bases. Losses at the gene ends were 0 bases for V and 4 bases for J; bases not matched to a gene: 5. The CDR3 contains 16 residues. Germline values: CDR1 SGHRS, CDR2 YFSETQ.

This clone was detected a few times. The chain has TRBV5-4 and TRBJ2-3; 9 bases match TRBD2. V lost 2 bases and J lost 0; bases outside the gene matches: 7. Germline values: CDR1 SGHNT, CDR2 YYREEE (reference sequence). This CDR3 contains 17 residues. This chain's CDR3 is CASSFMTSGESTDTQYF. DNA of the CDR3: TGTGCCAGCAGCTTCATGACTAGCGGAGAGAGCACAGATACGCAGTATTTT.

The chain carries TRBV6-6 and TRBJ2-7; no reliable D call. Trimming took off 5 bases at V and 1 base at J, with 3 bases between the two ends. There are 11 residues in the CDR3. Germline-derived CDR1 and CDR2 are MNHNY and SVGAGI (reference sequence). This chain's CDR3 is CASSQSYEQYF. The CDR3 DNA reads TGTGCCAGCAGTCAGTCCTACGAGCAGTACTTC.